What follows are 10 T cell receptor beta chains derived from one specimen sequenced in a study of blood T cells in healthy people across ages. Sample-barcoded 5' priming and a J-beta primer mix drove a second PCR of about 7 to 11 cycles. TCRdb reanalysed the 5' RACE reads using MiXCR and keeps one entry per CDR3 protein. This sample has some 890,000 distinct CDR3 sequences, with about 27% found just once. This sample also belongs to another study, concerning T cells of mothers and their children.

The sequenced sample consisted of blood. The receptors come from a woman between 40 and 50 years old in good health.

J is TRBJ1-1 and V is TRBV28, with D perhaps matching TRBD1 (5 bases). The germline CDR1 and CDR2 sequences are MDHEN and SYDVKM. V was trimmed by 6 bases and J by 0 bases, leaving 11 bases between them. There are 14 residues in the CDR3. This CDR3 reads CASRIGTMNTEAFF. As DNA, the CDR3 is TGTGCCAGCAGAATCGGGACGATGAACACTGAAGCTTTCTTT.

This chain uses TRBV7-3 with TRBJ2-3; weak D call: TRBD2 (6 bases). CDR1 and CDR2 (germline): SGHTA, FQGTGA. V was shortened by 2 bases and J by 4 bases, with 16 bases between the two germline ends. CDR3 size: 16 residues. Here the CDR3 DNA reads TGTGCCAGCAGCTTAGGAGGGTGGGGGGTGGCAGATACGCAGTATTTT. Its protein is CASSLGGWGVADTQYF.

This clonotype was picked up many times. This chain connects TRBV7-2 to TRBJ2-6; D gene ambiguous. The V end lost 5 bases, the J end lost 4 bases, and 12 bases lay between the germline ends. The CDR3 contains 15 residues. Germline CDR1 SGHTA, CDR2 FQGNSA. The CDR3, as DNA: TGTGCCAGCAGCCTCAGATTTTCCGGGGCCAACGTCCTGACTTTC. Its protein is CASSLRFSGANVLTF.

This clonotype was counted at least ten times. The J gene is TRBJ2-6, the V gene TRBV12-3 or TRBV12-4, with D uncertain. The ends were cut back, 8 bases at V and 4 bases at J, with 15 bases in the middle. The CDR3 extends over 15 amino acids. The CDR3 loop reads CASRSRAGGANVLTF. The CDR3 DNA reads TGTGCCAGCCGGTCTAGGGCTGGAGGGGCCAACGTCCTGACTTTC.

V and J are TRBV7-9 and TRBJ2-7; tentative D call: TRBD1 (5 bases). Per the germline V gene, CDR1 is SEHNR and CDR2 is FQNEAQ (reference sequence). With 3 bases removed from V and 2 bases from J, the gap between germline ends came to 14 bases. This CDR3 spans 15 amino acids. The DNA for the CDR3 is TGTGCCAGCAGCTTCGCGGACACCCCAGCCTACGAGCAGTACTTC. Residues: CASSFADTPAYEQYF.

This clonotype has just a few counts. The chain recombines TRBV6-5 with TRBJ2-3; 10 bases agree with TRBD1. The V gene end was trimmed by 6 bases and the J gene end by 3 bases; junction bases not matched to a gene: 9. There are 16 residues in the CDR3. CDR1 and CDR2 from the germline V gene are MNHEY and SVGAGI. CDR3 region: CASSRGQGRWTDTQYF. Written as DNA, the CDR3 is TGTGCCAGCAGCCGGGGACAGGGGAGATGGACAGATACGCAGTATTTT.

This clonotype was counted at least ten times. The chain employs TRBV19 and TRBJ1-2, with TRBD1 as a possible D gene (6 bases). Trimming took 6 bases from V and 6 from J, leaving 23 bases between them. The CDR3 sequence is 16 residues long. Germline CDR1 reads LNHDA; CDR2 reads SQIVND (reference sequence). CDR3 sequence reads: CASRIGRSQGSDGYTF. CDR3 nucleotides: TGTGCCAGTAGGATCGGGAGGTCCCAGGGGTCGGATGGCTACACCTTC. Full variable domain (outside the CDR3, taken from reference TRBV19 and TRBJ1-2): DGGITQSPKYLFRKEGQNVTLSCEQNLNHDAMYWYRQDPGQGLRLIYYSQIVNDFQKGDIAEGYSVSREKKESFPLTVTSAQKNPTAFYLCASRIGRSQGSDGYTFGSGTRLTVV.

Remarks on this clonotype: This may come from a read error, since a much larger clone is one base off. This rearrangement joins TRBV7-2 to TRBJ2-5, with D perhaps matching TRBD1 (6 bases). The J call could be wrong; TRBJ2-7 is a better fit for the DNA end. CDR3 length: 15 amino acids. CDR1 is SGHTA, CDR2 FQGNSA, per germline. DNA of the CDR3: TGTGCCAGCAAAAACCGTCAGGGGTCCTCCTACGAGCAGTACTTC. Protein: CASKNRQGSSYEQYF.

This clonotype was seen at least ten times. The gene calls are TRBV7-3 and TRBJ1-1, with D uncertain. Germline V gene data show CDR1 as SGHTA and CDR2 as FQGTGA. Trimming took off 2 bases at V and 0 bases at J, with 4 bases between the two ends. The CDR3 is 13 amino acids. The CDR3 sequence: CASSLVMNTEAFF. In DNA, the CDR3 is TGTGCCAGCAGCTTAGTAATGAACACTGAAGCTTTCTTT.

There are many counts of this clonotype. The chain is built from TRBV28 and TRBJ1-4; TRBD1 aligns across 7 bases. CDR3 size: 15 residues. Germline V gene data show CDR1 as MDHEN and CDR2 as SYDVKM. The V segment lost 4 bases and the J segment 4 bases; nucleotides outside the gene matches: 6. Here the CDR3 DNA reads TGTGCCAGCAGTTCCCGCGGACAGGTTAATGAAAAACTGTTTTTT. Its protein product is CASSSRGQVNEKLFF.